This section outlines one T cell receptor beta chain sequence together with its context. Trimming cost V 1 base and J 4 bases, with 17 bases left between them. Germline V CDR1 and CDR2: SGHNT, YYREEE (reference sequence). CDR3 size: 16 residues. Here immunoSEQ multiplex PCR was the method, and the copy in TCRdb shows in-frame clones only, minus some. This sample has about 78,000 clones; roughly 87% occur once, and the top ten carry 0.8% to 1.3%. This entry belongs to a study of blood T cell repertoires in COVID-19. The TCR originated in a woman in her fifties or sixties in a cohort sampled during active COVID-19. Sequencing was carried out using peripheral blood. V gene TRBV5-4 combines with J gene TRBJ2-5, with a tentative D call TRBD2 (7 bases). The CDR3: CASSLRGGGVRETQYF. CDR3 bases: TGTGCCAGCAGCTTGAGGGGGGGAGGGGTGAGAGAGACCCAGTACTTC.